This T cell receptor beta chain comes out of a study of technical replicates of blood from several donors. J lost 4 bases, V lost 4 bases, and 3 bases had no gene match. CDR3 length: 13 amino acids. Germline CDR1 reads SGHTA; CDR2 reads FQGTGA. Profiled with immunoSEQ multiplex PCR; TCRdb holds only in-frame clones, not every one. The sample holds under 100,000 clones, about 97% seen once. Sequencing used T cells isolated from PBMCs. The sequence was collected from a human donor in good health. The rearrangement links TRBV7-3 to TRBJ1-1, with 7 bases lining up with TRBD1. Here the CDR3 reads CASSSTGITEAFF. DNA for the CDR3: TGTGCCAGCAGCTCGACAGGGATCACTGAAGCTTTCTTT.